These 14 T cell receptor beta chains were all obtained from the same sample, sequenced in a study of blood T cell repertoires in COVID-19. Sequenced by immunoSEQ multiplex PCR; TCRdb stores in-frame clones only, minus some. This table holds more than 300,000 clones, under 90% found once. Sequencing used PBMCs or T cells enriched from blood (not recorded which). The source is a woman aged 18-35 years who had recovered from COVID-19.

The chain joins TRBV19 to TRBJ2-2, with 12 bases aligning to TRBD1. The germline gives CDR1 LNHDA, CDR2 SQIVND (reference sequence). The J segment lost 6 bases and the V segment lost 5 bases, leaving 1 base of the junction unmatched. The CDR3 length is 14 residues. CDR3 DNA sequence: TGTGCCAGTAGTGGGACAGGGGGCGCCGGGGAGCTGTTTTTT. This codes for CASSGTGGAGELFF.

This sequence joins TRBV6-2 or TRBV6-3 and TRBJ2-3; 13 positions agree with TRBD2. CDR1 and CDR2 (germline): MNHEY, SVGEGT. The CDR3 length is 17 residues. The V segment lost 5 bases and the J segment 3 bases; nucleotides outside the gene matches: 8. CDR3 region: CASSPGLAGVLTDTQYF. The DNA for the CDR3 is TGTGCCAGCAGTCCCGGACTAGCGGGAGTATTGACAGATACGCAGTATTTT.

This clone is a singleton in its sample. The CDR3 sequence: CASSLRGRTGDEQYF. The CDR3 coding sequence is TGTGCCAGCAGCCTACGTGGGAGGACCGGCGACGAGCAGTACTTC. V gene TRBV7-2 combines with J gene TRBJ2-7, with a weak D call TRBD2 (6 bases). Looked up from germline, CDR1 is SGHTA and CDR2 is FQGNSA. V lost 5 bases and J 5 bases, leaving 19 bases between the germline ends. CDR3 length equals 15 residues.

CDR3 sequence (DNA): TGTGCCAGCAGCTTAGTTTTCGGCGGGGGGCCTTCTGGGGCCAACGTCCTGACTTTC. Translated: CASSLVFGGGPSGANVLTF. This rearrangement joins TRBV7-8 to TRBJ2-6; 8 nucleotides agree with TRBD2. V shed 1 base and J 1 base; nucleotides not matched to a gene: 9. The CDR3 spans 19 residues. Germline CDR1 reads SGHVS; CDR2 reads FQNEAQ.

The chain employs TRBV7-7 and TRBJ2-1, with D tentatively TRBD1 (5 bases). Per germline, CDR1 SSHAT and CDR2 FNYEAQ (reference sequence). V lost 1 base and J 3 bases, leaving 10 bases between the germline ends. The CDR3 has 15 amino acids. The CDR3 sequence: CASSLGDSYYNEQFF. The CDR3 bases are TGTGCCAGCAGCTTAGGAGACAGCTACTACAATGAGCAGTTCTTC.

The genes are TRBV5-6 and TRBJ2-3; 10 positions match TRBD2. The germline gives CDR1 SGHDT, CDR2 YYEEEE. The length of the CDR3 is 16 residues. J gave up 5 bases and V 2 bases, and 8 bases lay outside the gene matches. The CDR3 here is CASSFGLAGVIDTQYF. CDR3 coding DNA: TGTGCCAGCAGCTTTGGTCTAGCGGGAGTGATAGATACGCAGTATTTT.

The gene calls are TRBV5-1 and TRBJ2-5; 7 bases align to TRBD1. CDR1 and CDR2 (germline): SGHRS, YFSETQ. This CDR3 contains 14 residues. Trimming at V came to 1 base and at J to 3 bases, leaving 3 bases not matched to a gene. In DNA form, the CDR3 reads TGCGCCAGCAGCTTGAGCAGGGGGAAAGAGACCCAGTACTTC. Its translation is CASSLSRGKETQYF. The complete variable domain, with remaining parts taken from reference TRBV5-1 and TRBJ2-5, reads KAGVTQTPRYLIKTRGQQVTLSCSPISGHRSVSWYQQTPGQGLQFLFEYFSETQRNKGNFPGRFSGRQFSNSRSEMNVSTLELGDSALYLCASSLSRGKETQYFGPGTRLLVL.

The rearrangement links TRBV18 to TRBJ1-1; D is possibly TRBD1 (6 bases). The CDR3 runs to 14 residues. The germline V gene has CDR1 KGHSH and CDR2 LQKENI. Trimming took 4 bases from V and 0 from J, leaving 9 bases between them. This CDR3 reads CASSRGQLNTEAFF. CDR3 DNA sequence: TGTGCCAGCTCACGAGGACAGCTGAACACTGAAGCTTTCTTT.

J is TRBJ2-7 and V is TRBV6-5; TRBD1 is a possible D gene (6 bases). CDR1 is MNHEY and CDR2 is SVGAGI in the germline V gene. The CDR3 contains 15 residues. The ends were cut back, 2 bases at V and 4 bases at J, with 15 bases in the middle. Here the CDR3 reads CASSYQQGIFYEQYF. The CDR3 DNA follows: TGTGCCAGCAGTTACCAGCAGGGGATTTTTTACGAGCAGTACTTC.

Here the CDR3 reads CASRAPGGNYGYTF. In DNA form, the CDR3 reads TGTGCCAGTAGGGCCCCGGGGGGGAACTATGGCTACACCTTC. The V and J genes are TRBV19 and TRBJ1-2; a possible D gene is TRBD1 (5 bases). V was cut by 6 bases and J by 2 bases, with 13 bases left in between. The CDR3 has 14 residues. Looked up from germline, CDR1 is LNHDA and CDR2 is SQIVND (reference sequence). Full variable domain (missing parts from reference TRBV19 and TRBJ1-2): DGGITQSPKYLFRKEGQNVTLSCEQNLNHDAMYWYRQDPGQGLRLIYYSQIVNDFQKGDIAEGYSVSREKKESFPLTVTSAQKNPTAFYLCASRAPGGNYGYTFGSGTRLTVV.

This clone was detected only a few times. The chain carries TRBV27 and TRBJ1-2; 9 positions match TRBD1. Losses at the gene ends were 6 bases for V and 8 bases for J; bases not matched to a gene: 22. The CDR3 extends over 18 amino acids. Per germline, CDR1 MNHEY and CDR2 SMNVEV (reference sequence). The CDR3: CASSPHIDPGQGSSGYTF. In DNA form, the CDR3 reads TGTGCCAGCAGCCCGCACATCGATCCGGGACAGGGATCGTCAGGCTACACCTTC.

The genes are TRBV5-4 and TRBJ2-7; tentative D call: TRBD1 (6 bases). The CDR3 length is 12 residues. With 4 bases removed from V and 4 bases from J, the gap between germline ends came to 9 bases. CDR1 is SGHNT and CDR2 is YYREEE in the germline V gene (reference sequence). The CDR3 coding sequence is TGTGCCAGCAGCATACAGGGTTACGAGCAGTACTTC. Translating it yields CASSIQGYEQYF.

This chain uses TRBV5-1 with TRBJ2-2; TRBD2 aligns across 13 bases. The CDR3 sequence is 17 residues long. Germline loops: CDR1 SGHRS, CDR2 YFSETQ. The V and J ends lost 3 bases and 3 bases, in that order; junction bases with no gene match: 5. CDR3 protein: CASSSGTSGEHTGELFF. In DNA form, the CDR3 reads TGCGCCAGCAGCTCCGGGACTAGCGGGGAACACACCGGGGAGCTGTTTTTT.

The rearrangement links TRBV28 to TRBJ1-5, with TRBD1 matching 7 bases. Trimming at V came to 5 bases and at J to 5 bases, leaving 24 bases not matched to a gene. Germline-derived CDR1 and CDR2 are MDHEN and SYDVKM. This CDR3 contains 20 residues. CDR3 nucleotides: TGTGCCAGCAGTCAATACTTAATTCGTGGGACAGCGAGACCCGATCAGCCCCAGCATTTT. This gives the protein CASSQYLIRGTARPDQPQHF.